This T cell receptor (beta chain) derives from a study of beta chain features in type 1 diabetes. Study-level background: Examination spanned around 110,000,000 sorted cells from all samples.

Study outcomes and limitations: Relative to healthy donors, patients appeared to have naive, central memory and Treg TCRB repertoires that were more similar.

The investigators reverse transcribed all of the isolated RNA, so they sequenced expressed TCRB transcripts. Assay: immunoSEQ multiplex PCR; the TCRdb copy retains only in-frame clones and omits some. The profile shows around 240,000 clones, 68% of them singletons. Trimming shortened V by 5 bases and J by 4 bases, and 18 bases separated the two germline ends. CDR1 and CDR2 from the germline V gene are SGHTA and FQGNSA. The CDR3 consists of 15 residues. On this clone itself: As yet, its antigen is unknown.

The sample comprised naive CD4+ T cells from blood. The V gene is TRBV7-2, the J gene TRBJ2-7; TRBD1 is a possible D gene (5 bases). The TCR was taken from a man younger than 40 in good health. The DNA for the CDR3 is TGTGCCAGCAGCCCGTCGCGACAGCCAGGTTACGAGCAGTACTTC. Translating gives CASSPSRQPGYEQYF. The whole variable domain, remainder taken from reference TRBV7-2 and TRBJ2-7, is GAGVSQSPSNKVTEKGKDVELRCDPISGHTALYWYRQSLGQGLEFLIYFQGNSAPDKSGLPSDRFSAERTGGSVSTLTIQRTQQEDSAVYLCASSPSRQPGYEQYFGPGTRLTVT.